The rows below give T cell receptor beta chains drawn from one sample of a study of CD8+CD57+ T cells in acquired aplastic anemia. TCRdb ran MiXCR on the reads and lists one entry per CDR3 protein. The top ten clones hold 42% of a sample with around 250,000 distinct CDR3 sequences, about 80% of them seen once. Sample: sorted CD4+, CD8+, or CD8+CD57+ T cells (not recorded which) from PBMCs. These receptors came from a human donor with aplastic anemia. Each CDR3 is given with its conserved first and last residue. Each record gives: J gene, clone size, D gene, V gene, CDR3 protein, CDR3 DNA. A D gene is named only where the DNA matches it firmly. Not all rows give a size; the values are once, few, many and, for expanded clones, a class.

>TRBJ2-3|.|.|TRBV7-6
CASSQGPPGSTDTQYF
TGTGCCAGCAGCCAAGGTCCCCCGGGTAGCACAGATACGCAGTATTTT
>TRBJ2-1|.|TRBD1|TRBV29-1
CSSWDSVDEQFF
TGCAGCTCTTGGGACAGTGTGGATGAGCAGTTCTTC
>TRBJ2-7|.|.|TRBV2
CASSSELAYEQYF
TGTGCCAGCAGCAGCGAGTTGGCGTACGAGCAGTACTTC
>TRBJ1-1|few|TRBD1|TRBV10-3
CAITEDRGRFSTEAFF
TGTGCCATCACCGAGGACAGGGGGCGCTTTTCCACTGAAGCTTTCTTT
>TRBJ2-3|.|.|TRBV7-2
CASSVGGAPTKHF
TGTGCCAGCAGCGTCGGGGGCGCTCCCACGAAGCATTTT
>TRBJ2-3|.|.|TRBV7-8
CASSSRGDRLTQNF
TGTGCCAGCAGCTCCAGGGGAGATCGCCTCACGCAGAATTTT
>TRBJ2-5|.|.|TRBV2
CASTRSWQETQYF
TGTGCCAGCACCCGAAGTTGGCAGGAGACCCAGTACTTC
>TRBJ2-3|.|TRBD2|TRBV7-9
CASSSGGEEDTQYF
TGTGCCAGCAGCTCCGGGGGGGAGGAAGATACGCAGTATTTT
>TRBJ1-2|few|TRBD1|TRBV19
CASSRDREGYTF
TGTGCCAGTAGCAGGGACAGGGAAGGCTACACCTTC
>TRBJ1-6|once|.|TRBV7-8
CASSLGEGRYNSHLHF
TGTGCCAGCAGCTTGGGGGAGGGCCGCTATAATTCACATCTCCACTTT
>TRBJ2-5|.|.|TRBV7-2
CASSPSGRGQETQYF
TGTGCCAGCAGTCCGTCCGGGCGGGGCCAAGAGACCCAGTACTTC
>TRBJ2-1|.|TRBD2|TRBV9
CASSAERSGGSDEQFF
TGTGCCAGCAGCGCTGAGAGAAGCGGGGGGAGCGATGAGCAGTTCTTC
>TRBJ2-1|.|TRBD2|TRBV7-8
CASSVEAGAGNQQFF
TGTGCCAGCAGCGTAGAGGCGGGAGCGGGTAATCAGCAGTTCTTC
>TRBJ2-6|few|.|TRBV7-8
CASSLAGSPDTQDLTF
TGTGCCAGCAGCTTAGCGGGTAGCCCCGATACGCAGGACCTGACTTTC
>TRBJ1-2|many|.|TRBV7-8
CASSLTGGADTQYTF
TGTGCCAGCAGCTTAACGGGGGGCGCCGATACGCAGTACACCTTC
>TRBJ1-1|.|.|TRBV7-9
CASSLFQGGEAFF
TGTGCCAGCAGCTTATTTCAGGGAGGTGAAGCTTTCTTT
>TRBJ2-6|.|TRBD2|TRBV7-9
CASSFESSGGSDDLTF
TGTGCCAGCAGCTTTGAGAGTAGCGGGGGGAGCGACGACCTGACTTTC
>TRBJ1-2|.|.|TRBV15
CATSREAPSPYNEQIF
TGTGCCACCAGCAGAGAAGCGCCTAGCCCCTACAATGAGCAGATCTTC
>TRBJ1-4|.|.|TRBV10-3
CAISESSAEERDEKLFF
TGTGCCATCAGTGAGTCTTCAGCAGAAGAAAGGGACGAAAAACTGTTTTTT
>TRBJ2-3|.|.|TRBV9
CASGETGNIQYFDF
.
>TRBJ2-3|.|TRBD2|TRBV7-9
CASSFERRGGSTEYF
TGTGCCAGCAGCTTTGAAAGAAGGGGCGGGAGCACTGAGTATTTT